Following are 23 T cell receptor beta chains from one sample sequenced in a study of Ad26.COV2.S vaccination and SARS-CoV-2 variants. Here immunoSEQ multiplex PCR was the method, and the copy in TCRdb shows in-frame clones only, minus some. The sample comprises some 190,000 clones, 87% of which are singletons, and under 7.5% rests with the top ten. The sample was peripheral blood, taken after recovery from COVID-19. The receptors were gathered from a human donor who had recovered from COVID-19.

This clone appeared a single time. The V gene is TRBV6-5, the J gene TRBJ2-7; D perhaps matches TRBD2 (5 bases). Germline CDR1 MNHEY, CDR2 SVGAGI. The CDR3 sequence is 15 residues long. Trimming pared 4 bases from V and 5 bases from J, leaving 18 bases between. CDR3 protein: CASSFAPSPGNEQYF. CDR3 sequence (DNA): TGTGCCAGCAGTTTCGCCCCCTCCCCGGGGAACGAGCAGTACTTC.

In DNA form, the CDR3 reads TGTGCCAGCAGTGAACGTCCGGCCGGGGAGCTGTTTTTT. It specifies CASSERPAGELFF. The V gene is TRBV2, the J gene TRBJ2-2; D is unclear. CDR1 and CDR2 (germline): SNHLY, FYNNEI. V gave up 2 bases and J gave up 6 bases, with 7 bases separating them. The CDR3 is 13 residues long.

This chain uses TRBV2 with TRBJ1-1; D perhaps matches TRBD1 (5 bases). V lost 4 bases and J 6 bases, leaving 12 bases between the germline ends. The CDR3 contains 13 residues. Per the germline V gene, CDR1 is SNHLY and CDR2 is FYNNEI. The CDR3 nucleotides read TGTGCCAGCAGTGTGGGGGTAGGGGCTGAAGCTTTCTTT. It specifies CASSVGVGAEAFF.

The J gene is TRBJ2-1, the V gene TRBV19; a weak D match, TRBD2 (7 bases). V was pared by 9 bases and J by 1 base, with 13 bases between. CDR3 length equals 14 residues. Germline V gene data show CDR1 as LNHDA and CDR2 as SQIVND (reference sequence). The CDR3 here is CASRGGGSYNEQFF. As DNA, the CDR3 is TGTGCCAGCCGCGGGGGCGGGTCCTACAATGAGCAGTTCTTC.

The chain is built from TRBV30 and TRBJ2-2; a weak D match, TRBD1 (6 bases). Germline V CDR1 and CDR2: GTSNPN, SVGIG (reference sequence). Trimming stripped 0 bases from V and 6 bases from J, with 8 bases between. CDR3 length: 13 residues. The CDR3 loop reads CAWSVQGAGELFF. The CDR3 region has the DNA TGTGCCTGGAGTGTACAGGGCGCCGGGGAGCTGTTTTTT.

The gene calls are TRBV6-6 and TRBJ2-3; a possible D gene is TRBD1 (6 bases). Per germline, CDR1 MNHNY and CDR2 SVGAGI (reference sequence). Deletions cut 8 bases from V and 3 bases from J, with 12 bases between. The CDR3 totals 13 residues. CDR3 DNA: TGTGCCAGCGAAGACAGGTTGACAGATACGCAGTATTTT. Translating gives CASEDRLTDTQYF.

This chain joins TRBV6-6 and TRBJ2-1; no definite D call. The CDR3 extends over 12 amino acids. The germline V gene encodes CDR1 MNHNY and CDR2 SVGAGI (reference sequence). V was pared by 5 bases and J by 4 bases, with 6 bases between. The CDR3 coding sequence is TGTGCCAGCAGTCATAAATACAATGAGCAGTTCTTC. Amino acid sequence: CASSHKYNEQFF.

This chain connects TRBV7-9 to TRBJ1-3; D perhaps matches TRBD1 (6 bases). V shed 5 bases and J shed 2 bases, with 13 bases lying between them. There are 15 residues in the CDR3. The V gene's germline CDR1 is SEHNR and CDR2 FQNEAQ (reference sequence). The CDR3 region has the DNA TGTGCCAGCAGCCGGGTCGGGGGGCCTGGAAACACCATATATTTT. Amino acid sequence: CASSRVGGPGNTIYF. Combining the CDR3 with reference TRBV7-9 and TRBJ1-3 gives the whole variable domain DTGVSQNPRHKITKRGQNVTFRCDPISEHNRLYWYRQTLGQGPEFLTYFQNEAQLEKSRLLSDRFSAERPKGSFSTLEIQRTEQGDSAMYLCASSRVGGPGNTIYFGEGSWLTVV.

The chain links TRBV7-3 to TRBJ1-3; D is undetermined. CDR3 length: 14 amino acids. Germline V gene lookup returns CDR1 SGHTA and CDR2 FQGTGA. Trimming left V 4 bases short and J 1 base short, with 8 bases between. DNA for the CDR3: TGTGCCAGCAGCTCATACAGTTCTGGAAACACCATATATTTT. Amino acid sequence: CASSSYSSGNTIYF. The whole variable domain, remainder taken from reference TRBV7-3 and TRBJ1-3, is GAGVSQTPSNKVTEKGKYVELRCDPISGHTALYWYRQSLGQGPEFLIYFQGTGAADDSGLPNDRFFAVRPEGSVSTLKIQRTERGDSAVYLCASSSYSSGNTIYFGEGSWLTVV.

This clone was seen only once. The chain employs TRBV12-3 or TRBV12-4 and TRBJ1-6; D gene ambiguous. Deletions cut 5 bases from V and 9 bases from J, with 11 bases between. This CDR3 comprises 13 residues. DNA for the CDR3: TGTGCCAGCAGTCCGCGTGGAGGTTCACCCCTCCACTTT. Its translation: CASSPRGGSPLHF.

A few counts support this clone. The chain is built from TRBV7-2 and TRBJ1-1; D might be TRBD1 (5 bases). The CDR3 extends over 14 amino acids. The V end lost 5 bases, the J end lost 0 bases, and 10 bases lay between the germline ends. Germline CDR1 and CDR2: SGHTA and FQGNSA. Here the CDR3 DNA reads TGTGCCAGCAGCCCGGGGCCTATGAACACTGAAGCTTTCTTT. Its protein is CASSPGPMNTEAFF.

V gene TRBV7-3 combines with J gene TRBJ2-1; no clear D gene. CDR1 SGHTA and CDR2 FQGTGA come from the germline V gene. CDR3 length: 16 amino acids. V shed 1 base and J shed 0 bases, with 10 bases lying between them. The CDR3 sequence is CASSLNPASSYNEQFF. The CDR3 DNA reads TGTGCCAGCAGCTTAAATCCAGCTAGCTCCTACAATGAGCAGTTCTTC. The full variable domain, its missing parts supplied by reference TRBV7-3 and TRBJ2-1, is GAGVSQTPSNKVTEKGKYVELRCDPISGHTALYWYRQSLGQGPEFLIYFQGTGAADDSGLPNDRFFAVRPEGSVSTLKIQRTERGDSAVYLCASSLNPASSYNEQFFGPGTRLTVL.

CDR3 residues: CASSLDLGLGEYNEQFF. The CDR3 DNA sequence: TGTGCCAGCAGCTTAGATCTCGGACTTGGGGAATACAATGAGCAGTTCTTC. The chain couples TRBV11-3 to TRBJ2-1; a possible D gene is TRBD2 (5 bases). The germline V gene encodes CDR1 SGHNT and CDR2 YENEEA. This CDR3 has 17 residues. V was shortened by 0 bases and J by 4 bases, with 16 bases between the two germline ends.

V is TRBV2 and J is TRBJ2-1; 11 bases are a match to TRBD2. In germline, CDR1 is SNHLY, CDR2 FYNNEI. The trim removed 4 bases at V and 15 bases at J, leaving 14 bases unmatched. The length of the CDR3 is 15 residues. The CDR3 region has the DNA TGTGCCAGCAGTGCCCGACTAGCGGGGATCCCCGGTGGGTTCTTC. Translated, it gives CASSARLAGIPGGFF.

This chain connects TRBV5-8 to TRBJ1-3; D is uncertain. V lost 0 bases to trimming and J lost 4 bases, with 5 bases between them. This CDR3 is built from 13 residues. Looked up from germline, CDR1 is SGHTS and CDR2 is YDEGEE. CDR3 nucleotide sequence: TGTGCCAGCAGCTTGGAAGGGGGAAACACCATATATTTT. This encodes CASSLEGGNTIYF. Complete variable domain (other parts from reference TRBV5-8 and TRBJ1-3): EAGVTQSPTHLIKTRGQQATLRCSPISGHTSVYWYQQALGLGLQFLLWYDEGEERNRGNFPPRFSGRQFPNYSSELNVNALELEDSALYLCASSLEGGNTIYFGEGSWLTVV.

V gene TRBV5-1 combines with J gene TRBJ2-5, with D uncertain. V gave up 4 bases and J gave up 4 bases, with 8 bases separating them. CDR3 size: 12 residues. In germline, CDR1 is SGHRS, CDR2 YFSETQ. CDR3 amino acids: CASSHRGETQYF. The CDR3 DNA follows: TGCGCCAGCAGCCATAGAGGAGAGACCCAGTACTTC.

This sequence joins TRBV3-1 (or the pseudogene TRBV3-2) and TRBJ2-1, with 10 bases aligning to TRBD2. The CDR3 loop spans 18 amino acids. V shed 4 bases, J shed 7 bases, and the junction held 16 bases outside the gene matches. Germline V lookup: CDR1 LGHDT, CDR2 YNNKEL (reference sequence). The CDR3 reads CASSPNTGSGRVGNEQFF. In DNA form, the CDR3 reads TGTGCCAGCAGCCCTAACACGGGGAGCGGGAGGGTCGGTAATGAGCAGTTCTTC.

This rearrangement joins TRBV7-3 to TRBJ2-3, with a tentative D call TRBD2 (6 bases). This CDR3 spans 13 amino acids. V was clipped by 4 bases and J by 5 bases, with 10 bases between them. Germline V lookup: CDR1 SGHTA, CDR2 FQGTGA. CDR3 coding DNA: TGTGCCAGCAGCTCGGGGGTCGGAGATACGCAGTATTTT. Residues: CASSSGVGDTQYF.

The V and J genes are TRBV25-1 and TRBJ2-3, with no clear D. V shed 1 base and J shed 5 bases, with 4 bases lying between them. Per germline, CDR1 MGHDK and CDR2 SYGVNS. The CDR3 has 12 residues. The CDR3 here is CASSEFKDTQYF. The CDR3 region has the DNA TGTGCCAGCAGTGAATTTAAAGATACGCAGTATTTT.

This clone was observed a single time. The chain links TRBV11-2 to TRBJ1-4; 11 bases fit TRBD1. Germline CDR1 and CDR2: SGHAT and FQNNGV. The V segment lost 4 bases and the J segment 11 bases; nucleotides outside the gene matches: 9. The CDR3 length is 15 residues. The CDR3 coding sequence is TGTGCCAGCAGCTGGGGTGGGACAGGGGGAGGCAAACTGTTTTTT. This gives the protein CASSWGGTGGGKLFF.

V is TRBV5-6 and J is TRBJ2-1; D possibly corresponds to TRBD2 (6 bases). Germline V CDR1 and CDR2: SGHDT, YYEEEE. The CDR3 has 14 residues. The V end lost 1 base, the J end lost 7 bases, and 12 bases lay between the germline ends. CDR3 amino acids: CASSLTGVGNEQFF. The CDR3 region has the DNA TGTGCCAGCAGCTTGACGGGAGTGGGGAATGAGCAGTTCTTC.

This chain joins TRBV28 and TRBJ2-7, with TRBD2 as a possible D gene (6 bases). The CDR3 runs 15 residues. Deletions cut 8 bases from V and 2 bases from J, with 19 bases between. Germline assignment: CDR1 MDHEN and CDR2 SYDVKM. The CDR3 region has the DNA TGTGCCAGCTGCCTCCGGGAGACTATTCCCTACGAGCAGTACTTC. Its translation is CASCLRETIPYEQYF.

The V and J genes are TRBV10-1 and TRBJ2-3, with 7 bases matching TRBD1. The CDR3 consists of 15 residues. J was trimmed by 6 bases and V by 5 bases; bases with no gene match: 11. The V gene's germline CDR1 is WNHNN and CDR2 SYGVQD (reference sequence). Written as DNA, the CDR3 is TGCGCCAGCAGTCGGGACAGCGAGACAACGGATACGCAGTATTTT. Protein: CASSRDSETTDTQYF.